Shown below are 23 T cell receptor beta chains from a single sample sequenced in a study of blood T cell repertoires in COVID-19. Some clones are missing from TCRdb's copy, which holds only in-frame ones; the method was immunoSEQ multiplex PCR. The repertoire holds about 130,000 clones, with 85% as singletons. Sequenced material: peripheral blood. The receptors were gathered from a man aged 80 or over with active or convalescent COVID-19.

The chain combines TRBV9 with TRBJ1-5, with no clear D. Trimming stripped 0 bases from V and 4 bases from J, with 11 bases between. Germline loops: CDR1 SGDLS, CDR2 YYNGEE. The CDR3 has 15 residues. The CDR3 region has the DNA TGTGCCAGCAGCGTAGGTGGGGAGAATAATCAGCCCCAGCATTTT. This gives the protein CASSVGGENNQPQHF.

The chain couples TRBV4-2 to TRBJ2-1; 7 nucleotides line up with TRBD2. This CDR3 has 16 amino acids. Trimming removed 1 base from V and 3 bases from J; junction bases left unmatched: 6. Germline V lookup: CDR1 LGHNA, CDR2 YNFKEQ. The CDR3 region is CASSQVMASGYNEQFF. The CDR3, as DNA: TGTGCCAGCAGCCAAGTTATGGCTAGCGGCTACAATGAGCAGTTCTTC.

The gene calls are TRBV5-6 and TRBJ2-3; 13 bases match TRBD2. V lost 6 bases and J lost 2; bases outside the gene matches: 6. CDR1 and CDR2 from the germline V gene are SGHDT and YYEEEE. CDR3 length equals 16 residues. The CDR3: CASTTSGGQFTDTQYF. In DNA, the CDR3 is TGTGCCAGCACGACTAGCGGGGGGCAATTCACAGATACGCAGTATTTT.

The chain links TRBV19 to TRBJ1-3, with D unresolved. Trimming cost V 6 bases and J 4 bases, with 7 bases left between them. The CDR3 sequence is 12 residues long. Germline V gene lookup returns CDR1 LNHDA and CDR2 SQIVND (reference sequence). The CDR3 loop reads CASSPTGNTIYF. The CDR3 DNA sequence: TGTGCCAGTAGCCCGACAGGAAACACCATATATTTT.

This clone came up once. CDR3 protein: CASRSYREFNSEAFF. As DNA, the CDR3 is TGTGCCAGCAGATCGTACAGGGAATTCAACTCTGAAGCTTTCTTT. The V and J genes are TRBV5-4 and TRBJ1-1, with D perhaps TRBD1 (6 bases). V lost 5 bases, J lost 6 bases, and 20 bases lay in between. Germline CDR1 SGHNT, CDR2 YYREEE (reference sequence). CDR3 length: 15 residues.

The J gene is TRBJ1-3, the V gene TRBV11-2; possible D gene TRBD1, 5 bases. Trimming cost V 5 bases and J 7 bases, with 9 bases left between them. The germline V gene has CDR1 SGHAT and CDR2 FQNNGV. This CDR3 spans 12 amino acids. The CDR3 sequence is CASSQAGNTIYF. The CDR3 coding sequence is TGTGCCAGCAGCCAGGCAGGGAACACCATATATTTT.

The chain recombines TRBV12-3 or TRBV12-4 with TRBJ1-1; D is undetermined. The germline V and J ends were trimmed by 3 bases and 10 bases, with 9 bases remaining between them. CDR3 length equals 11 residues. The CDR3 coding sequence is TGTGCCAGCAGTTTGTCTGAGAGAGCTTTCTTT. Protein product: CASSLSERAFF.

This rearrangement joins TRBV10-3 to TRBJ2-7; possibly TRBD2 for D (5 bases). Germline-derived CDR1 and CDR2 are ENHRY and SYGVKD. V lost 5 bases to trimming and J lost 3 bases, with 23 bases between them. The CDR3 covers 17 residues. CDR3 bases: TGTGCCATCAGTTCCTATCTCGGAGGCACGAACCTCTACGAGCAGTACTTC. Its protein is CAISSYLGGTNLYEQYF.

The chain couples TRBV2 to TRBJ1-2, with 9 bases matching TRBD1. This CDR3 region has 16 residues. The ends lost 4 bases at V and 5 bases at J; junction bases unmatched: 11. Per the germline V gene, CDR1 is SNHLY and CDR2 is FYNNEI. CDR3 nucleotide sequence: TGTGCCAGCAGTGCCGGGACAGGGACCCTACGATATGGCTACACCTTC. As protein: CASSAGTGTLRYGYTF. Combining the CDR3 with reference TRBV2 and TRBJ1-2 gives the whole variable domain EPEVTQTPSHQVTQMGQEVILRCVPISNHLYFYWYRQILGQKVEFLVSFYNNEISEKSEIFDDQFSVERPDGSNFTLKIRSTKLEDSAMYFCASSAGTGTLRYGYTFGSGTRLTVV.

The chain uses TRBV7-6 and TRBJ2-5; 14 bases match TRBD2. J was trimmed by 8 bases and V by 5 bases; bases with no gene match: 10. The CDR3 totals 16 residues. Germline values: CDR1 SGHVS, CDR2 FNYEAQ. This CDR3 reads CASSPTPGLAGDTQYF. The CDR3 DNA is TGTGCCAGCAGCCCCACCCCGGGACTAGCGGGAGATACCCAGTACTTC.

The chain links TRBV5-1 to TRBJ2-2, with D possibly matching TRBD1 (7 bases). V lost 1 base and J 5 bases, leaving 12 bases between the germline ends. The CDR3 is 15 residues long. The germline CDR1 and CDR2 sequences are SGHRS and YFSETQ. The CDR3 spells CASSLLSGGTGELFF. In DNA, the CDR3 is TGCGCCAGCAGCTTGCTGTCAGGGGGGACCGGGGAGCTGTTTTTT.

This chain connects TRBV6-2 or TRBV6-3 to TRBJ1-1; unclear D gene. Germline V lookup: CDR1 MNHEY, CDR2 SVGEGT. The CDR3 length is 17 residues. Trimming pared 0 bases from V and 0 bases from J, leaving 14 bases between. This CDR3 reads CASSYSNSPRLNTEAFF. CDR3 sequence (DNA): TGTGCCAGCAGTTACTCGAATAGTCCCAGGCTGAACACTGAAGCTTTCTTT.

This CDR3 is CASLRRSSYNSPLHF. CDR3 DNA sequence: TGTGCCAGCCTGCGGAGGAGCTCCTATAATTCACCCCTCCACTTT. The V call is TRBV27, the J call TRBJ1-6, with unresolved D. Trimming removed 8 bases from V and 0 bases from J, with 11 bases in between. There are 15 residues in the CDR3. CDR1 is MNHEY and CDR2 is SMNVEV in the germline V gene (reference sequence).

The CDR3 spells CAWSVQLITEAFF. CDR3 DNA sequence: TGTGCCTGGAGTGTACAGTTGATCACTGAAGCTTTCTTT. This chain joins TRBV30 and TRBJ1-1; D unresolved. CDR3 length equals 13 residues. Looked up from germline, CDR1 is GTSNPN and CDR2 is SVGIG (reference sequence). Between the trimmed V and J ends, which lost 0 bases and 4 bases, there was a span of 9 bases.

This clone was counted only a few times. The chain combines TRBV30 with TRBJ1-3, with TRBD1 identical over 7 bases. This CDR3 has 15 residues. Per the germline V gene, CDR1 is GTSNPN and CDR2 is SVGIG (reference sequence). The ends lost 1 base at V and 0 bases at J; junction bases unmatched: 3. In DNA, the CDR3 is TGTGCCTGGAGTGATCACAGGGGCTCTGGAAACACCATATATTTT. Translated, it gives CAWSDHRGSGNTIYF.

The chain is built from TRBV5-1 and TRBJ1-1, with TRBD1 matching 8 bases. Germline V gives CDR1 SGHRS, CDR2 YFSETQ. The CDR3 has 15 residues. The ends lost 1 base at V and 5 bases at J; junction bases unmatched: 7. CDR3 sequence: CASSLHDRGRTEAFF. The CDR3 nucleotides are TGCGCCAGCAGCTTGCACGACAGGGGAAGGACTGAAGCTTTCTTT.

The chain is built from TRBV6-5 and TRBJ2-7; 11 bases align to TRBD2. Germline V gene sequence: CDR1 MNHEY, CDR2 SVGAGI. J lost 3 bases, V lost 6 bases, and 7 bases had no gene match. There are 15 residues in the CDR3. CDR3 residues: CASRSGTSGFYEQYF. CDR3 DNA sequence: TGTGCCAGCAGGTCCGGGACTAGCGGCTTCTACGAGCAGTACTTC.

This rearrangement joins TRBV2 to TRBJ1-1; 10 nucleotides align to TRBD1. Per the germline V gene, CDR1 is SNHLY and CDR2 is FYNNEI. The CDR3 is 14 residues long. The ends lost 6 bases at V and 3 bases at J; junction bases unmatched: 4. The DNA of the CDR3 is TGTGCCAGCAGCGGTGACAGGGGGCACACTGAAGCTTTCTTT. It encodes CASSGDRGHTEAFF.

This rearrangement joins TRBV11-2 to TRBJ2-7; TRBD2 aligns across 8 bases. With V trimmed by 5 bases and J by 6 bases, 9 bases remained unmatched. Germline CDR1 is SGHAT and CDR2 is FQNNGV. The CDR3 has 14 amino acids. The DNA for the CDR3 is TGTGCCAGCAGCCGAGAGCGGGAGAAGAGCGAGCAGTACTTC. Amino acid sequence: CASSREREKSEQYF.

This rearrangement joins TRBV29-1 to TRBJ2-5; tentative D call: TRBD2 (6 bases). The CDR3 totals 12 residues. Germline lookup yields CDR1 SQVTM and CDR2 ANQGSEA. Trimming pared 7 bases from V and 5 bases from J, leaving 14 bases between. CDR3 sequence: CSAFGGQETQYF. The DNA of the CDR3 is TGCAGCGCCTTCGGAGGGCAGGAGACCCAGTACTTC.

This rearrangement joins TRBV5-1 to TRBJ1-1, with 7 bases identical to TRBD1. Germline-derived CDR1 and CDR2 are SGHRS and YFSETQ. The CDR3 spans 17 residues. V was clipped by 0 bases and J by 0 bases; unmatched bases: 8. CDR3 region: CASSLARGQTLNTEAFF. CDR3 in DNA: TGCGCCAGCAGCTTGGCCAGGGGACAGACCTTGAACACTGAAGCTTTCTTT.

The chain couples TRBV5-8 to TRBJ2-3; 7 bases are a match to TRBD2. The CDR3 spans 13 residues. Trimming took 7 bases from V and 7 from J; bases not matched to a gene: 9. CDR1 is SGHTS, CDR2 YDEGEE, per germline. The CDR3 coding sequence is TGTGCCAGCCACGCTAGCGGCCGTAATACGCAGTATTTT. Protein product: CASHASGRNTQYF.

This clone was detected once. V is TRBV6-4 and J is TRBJ2-1, with 8 bases fitting TRBD2. CDR3 size: 16 residues. CDR1 is MRHNA, CDR2 SNTAGT, per germline. V shed 4 bases and J 0 bases; nucleotides not matched to a gene: 5. The CDR3 coding sequence is TGTGCCAGCAGTGCCTTAGCGGGGAGCTCCTACAATGAGCAGTTCTTC. Its translation is CASSALAGSSYNEQFF.